Detailed here is one T cell receptor beta chain. This clonotype has just a few counts. Its antigen has not been determined. The record has no base qualities; no much larger clone is one base away. The donors were some 36 Caucasian individuals from Russia, aged 6 to 90 years, who were systemically healthy. Approximately 9.7 milliliters of peripheral blood were drawn from each donor into EDTA-treated Vacutainer tubes. Ficoll-Paque density-gradient centrifugation was used to isolate PBMCs, with at least 6.5 million per sample. Total RNA was extracted from PBMCs with Trizol reagent, with at least 5 micrograms obtained per sample. For every donor, an aliquot of PBMCs went through flow cytometry to measure the percentages of naive CD45RAhigh/CD27high T cells. The library was generated by 5' RACE. The sample was run on an Illumina HiSeq 2500. A second PCR of about 6 to 11 cycles was run with a J-beta primer mix and a sample-barcoded 5' primer. A template-switch 5' adaptor carrying 12 random nucleotides introduced a unique molecular identifier onto each TCR beta cDNA molecule. At least 2.5 million CDR3-containing paired-end reads were obtained from each sample. The Mint cDNA synthesis kit, primed by a TRBC-specific oligonucleotide, was used to synthesize first-strand cDNA from all RNA. After uracil-DNA glycosylase treatment, a first 18-cycle PCR used universal primers M1SS and BC2_uni_R on all cDNA. Per the source publication's procedure: For normalization, 1 million high-quality reads were randomly selected from each sample, with every read carrying a distinct molecular identifier. Reads sharing molecular identifiers were discarded rather than binned into consensus sequences. MiTCR, run with a Q25 quality threshold and the strictest error-elimination algorithm, handled CDR3 identification, clonotype clustering and error correction. A nonparametric unseen species model with Euler transformation was used to estimate lower-bound total TCR beta diversity. The public reads were run again by TCRdb, first through fastp at Q25 and then through MiXCR, and only productive beta chains were kept. Each entry merges the rows of one CDR3 protein and shows their most common DNA and genes. The V and J calls follow TCRdb's processing rather than the paper's. The sample profile shows almost 800,000 distinct CDR3 sequences; 58% of them were found once. 22% of the sample belongs to the ten largest clones.

Its CDR3 holds 15 amino acids, cysteine through phenylalanine. The read is trimmed to its CDR3 DNA, 45 bases read in frame from base 1. Trimming costs V 4 bases and J 1 base, and their ends lie 14 bases apart. Based on the germline V gene, the CDR1 and CDR2 sequences are SGHRS and YFSETQ. The data originate from a study of blood T cells in healthy people across ages (dated by TCRdb to the mid-2010s). A note on the overall study: In model experiments, roughly one uniquely barcoded TCR beta cDNA molecule per two T cells was captured by template switching. The study measured age-related changes in TCR beta repertoire diversity using deep sequencing normalized with unique cDNA molecular identifiers. Donors were grouped into four age groups: young (average roughly 17 years), middle-aged (39), aged (approximately 67) and long-lived (approximately 81). To avoid experimental bias, donors of different ages were distributed randomly across sequencing lanes. The study analyzed two additional independent replicas of 1 million unique cDNA reads from the same blood draw for two donors, one aged 18 to 29 and one aged 80 or older.

On the study overall, not on this receptor specifically: The long-lived group showed more naive CD4+ T cells, fewer expanded clones and increased TCR diversity than the aged group, suggesting age selection. The percentage of naive T cells measured by flow cytometry correlated strongly with observed TCR beta diversity. The CMV infection status of donors was not known, potentially confounding age-related changes in expanded clonotypes. As age increased, observed TCR beta diversity per million T cells dropped in a roughly linear way, and a significant reduction was already evident by age 40. Because profiling used bulk unsorted PBMCs, naive and antigen-experienced compartments could not be compared conclusively. Estimates of total diversity based on one million sequenced T cells were considered lower bounds and underestimates.

This chain is built from TRBV5-1 and TRBJ2-5; TRBD2 could be the D gene, as 6 bases match. Material: blood. This clonotype was sampled from a man in his thirties or forties in good health. CDR3 sequence: CASSRTGVFQETQYF. The sequence in DNA is TGCGCCAGCAGCCGTACGGGGGTTTTCCAAGAGACCCAGTACTTC.